Below are 9 T cell receptor beta chains sequenced from a single sample in a study of early T cells in non-severe SARS-CoV-2 infection. TCRdb reprocessed the 5' RACE reads with MiXCR, giving one entry per CDR3 protein. The sample yields about 39,000 distinct CDR3 sequences, less than 7% seen once. The sequencing used whole blood, collected at baseline. These receptors were collected from an adult who was a healthcare worker with PCR-confirmed SARS-CoV-2 infection or an uninfected control (not recorded which).

This clonotype has a count of ten or more. J is TRBJ1-2 and V is TRBV12-3 or TRBV12-4; D not certain. There are 15 residues in the CDR3. With 3 bases removed from V and 2 bases from J, the gap between germline ends came to 13 bases. CDR3: CASSLKGSRNYGYTF. The CDR3 DNA follows: TGTGCCAGCAGTTTGAAGGGATCGAGAAACTATGGCTACACCTTC.

The table lists this clonotype with many counts. The V call is TRBV6-5, the J call TRBJ2-7; D is unclear. Trimming removed 2 bases at V and 6 bases at J, with 14 bases between. The CDR3 consists of 14 residues. Germline CDR1 and CDR2: MNHEY and SVGAGI. The CDR3 reads CASSYDRALSEQYF. Written as DNA, the CDR3 is TGTGCCAGCAGTTACGATCGGGCCCTCAGCGAGCAGTACTTC.

The genes are TRBV3-1 and TRBJ2-7; D is ambiguous. The CDR3 loop spans 13 amino acids. The V gene lost 7 bases and the J gene lost 7 bases, with 17 bases spanning the gap. Per the germline V gene, CDR1 is LGHDT and CDR2 is YNNKEL (reference sequence). The CDR3 coding sequence is TGTGCCAGCATGGACGGACCTCTCGAGGAGCAGTACTTC. Translation gives CASMDGPLEEQYF.

This clonotype has just a few counts. The chain employs TRBV24-1 and TRBJ1-5; 11 bases map to TRBD1. The V and J ends lost 10 bases and 7 bases, in that order; junction bases with no gene match: 2. Germline V gene lookup returns CDR1 KGHDR and CDR2 SFDVKD. This CDR3 has 12 amino acids. The CDR3 nucleotides are TGTGCCACAGGGACAGGGGGACAGCCCCAGCATTTT. The encoded protein is CATGTGGQPQHF.

This clonotype was counted ten times or more. The chain has TRBV7-6 and TRBJ2-5; D remains ambiguous. CDR3 length: 14 amino acids. The V gene lost 1 base and the J gene lost 2 bases, with 8 bases spanning the gap. Germline V gives CDR1 SGHVS, CDR2 FNYEAQ. The CDR3 nucleotides are TGTGCCAGCAGCTTAGTGGGGTGGCAAGAGACCCAGTACTTC. The encoded protein is CASSLVGWQETQYF.

This chain uses TRBV30 with TRBJ1-2; 7 nucleotides match TRBD1. This CDR3 is 14 amino acids long. Germline assignment: CDR1 GTSNPN and CDR2 SVGIG (reference sequence). With V trimmed by 4 bases and J by 0 bases, 5 bases remained unmatched. The CDR3 region is CAWILQGPNYGYTF. The CDR3 nucleotides read TGTGCCTGGATTTTACAGGGGCCTAACTATGGCTACACCTTC.

The CDR3 DNA reads as TGTGCCAGCAGCCTCCTTGGGGGCGGGAGGCCCGGGGAGCTGTTTTTT. Residues: CASSLLGGGRPGELFF. The rearrangement joins TRBV4-2 to TRBJ2-2; 8 nucleotides match TRBD2. This CDR3 region has 16 residues. V lost 4 bases and J lost 6; bases outside the gene matches: 10. Germline-derived CDR1 and CDR2 are LGHNA and YNFKEQ.

This clonotype has at least ten counts. This chain joins TRBV29-1 and TRBJ2-7; 9 bases are a match to TRBD1. V lost 4 bases, J lost 2 bases, and 6 bases stayed unmatched. This CDR3 comprises 14 residues. Germline loops: CDR1 SQVTM, CDR2 ANQGSEA. The CDR3 sequence: CSVVWRQGAYEQYF. DNA of the CDR3: TGCAGCGTTGTTTGGCGACAGGGGGCCTACGAGCAGTACTTC.

This clonotype was observed many times. In nucleotides, the CDR3 is TGCGCCAGCAGCTTGGCCGAAAAGGTTAGCGGGAGGATATCCAAAAACATTCAGTACTTC. Translating gives CASSLAEKVSGRISKNIQYF. The chain combines TRBV5-1 with TRBJ2-4; the match to TRBD2 covers 10 bases. V lost 0 bases, J lost 2 bases, and 14 bases stayed unmatched. Germline V gene sequence: CDR1 SGHRS, CDR2 YFSETQ. The CDR3 is 20 residues long.